This T cell receptor (beta chain) was retrieved from a study of OX40 agonist ivuxolimab in advanced cancers. Study details: Cohort: around 83% men, mean age about 60, aged roughly 23 to 79.

Measured with immunoSEQ multiplex PCR; TCRdb has only the in-frame clones, and not every one. The data contain about 50,000 clones, around 80% of them singletons. Study-wide results and caveats: CD4+ and CD8+ blood T cells expanded clonally by week 6 at 0.1 to 3.0 mg/kg. CD8+ T cells were the subset that, on average, had more expanded clones than CD4+.

Trimming removed 2 bases from V and 2 bases from J, with 11 bases in between. Germline V gene data show CDR1 as SGHVS and CDR2 as FQNEAQ. The CDR3 runs 15 residues. On this clone itself: Its specificity is not known.

This rearrangement joins TRBV7-8 to TRBJ2-3, with a weak D call TRBD2 (7 bases). This TCR was recovered from an adult with an advanced solid tumor such as melanoma, head and neck, liver or kidney cancer. Sequences were derived from CD4+ or CD8+ T cells sorted from blood, sampled in a trial of the OX40 agonist ivuxolimab. The CDR3 DNA is TGTGCCAGCAGCTTACGGGGGGCCCACACAGATACGCAGTATTTT. Its protein product is CASSLRGAHTDTQYF. The full variable domain, completed using reference TRBV7-8 and TRBJ2-3, is GAGVSQSPRYKVAKRGQDVALRCDPISGHVSLFWYQQALGQGPEFLTYFQNEAQLDKSGLPSDRFFAERPEGSVSTLKIQRTQQEDSAVYLCASSLRGAHTDTQYFGPGTRLTVL.